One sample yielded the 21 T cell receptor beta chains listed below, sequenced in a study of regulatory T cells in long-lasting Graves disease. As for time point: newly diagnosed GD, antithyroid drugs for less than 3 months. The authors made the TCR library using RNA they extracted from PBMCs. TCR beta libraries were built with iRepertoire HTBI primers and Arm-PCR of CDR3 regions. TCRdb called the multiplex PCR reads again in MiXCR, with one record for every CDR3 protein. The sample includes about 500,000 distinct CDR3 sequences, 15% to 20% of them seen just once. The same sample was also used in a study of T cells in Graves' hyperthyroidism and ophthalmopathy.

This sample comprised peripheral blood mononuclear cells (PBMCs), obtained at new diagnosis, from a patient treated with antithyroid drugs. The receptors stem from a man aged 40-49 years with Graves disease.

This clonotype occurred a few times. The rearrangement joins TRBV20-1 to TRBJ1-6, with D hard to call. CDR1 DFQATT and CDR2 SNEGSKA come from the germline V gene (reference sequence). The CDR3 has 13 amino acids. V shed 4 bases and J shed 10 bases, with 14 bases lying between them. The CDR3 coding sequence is TGCAGTGCTACATCCGGGATGCGATCACCCCTCCACTTT. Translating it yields CSATSGMRSPLHF.

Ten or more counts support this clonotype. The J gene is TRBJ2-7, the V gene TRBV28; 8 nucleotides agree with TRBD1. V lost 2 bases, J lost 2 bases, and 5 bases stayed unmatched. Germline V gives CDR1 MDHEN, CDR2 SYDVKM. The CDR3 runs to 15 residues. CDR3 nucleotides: TGTGCCAGCAGTTTAAGACAGGGGATTCCCTACGAGCAGTACTTC. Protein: CASSLRQGIPYEQYF.

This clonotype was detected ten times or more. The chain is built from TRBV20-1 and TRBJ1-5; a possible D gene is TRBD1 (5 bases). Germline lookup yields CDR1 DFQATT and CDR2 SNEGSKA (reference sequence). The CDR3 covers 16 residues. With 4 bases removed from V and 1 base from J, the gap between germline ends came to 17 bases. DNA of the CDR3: TGCAGTGCTACCCTCGGGGGTCGGGGGAGCAATCAGCCCCAGCATTTT. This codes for CSATLGGRGSNQPQHF.

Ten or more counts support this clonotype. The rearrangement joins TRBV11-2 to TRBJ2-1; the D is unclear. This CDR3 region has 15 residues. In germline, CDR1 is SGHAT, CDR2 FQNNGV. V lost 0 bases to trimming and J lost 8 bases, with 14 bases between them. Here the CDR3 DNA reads TGTGCCAGCAGCTTAGATAGTTTCAGTTCATATGAGCAGTTCTTC. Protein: CASSLDSFSSYEQFF.

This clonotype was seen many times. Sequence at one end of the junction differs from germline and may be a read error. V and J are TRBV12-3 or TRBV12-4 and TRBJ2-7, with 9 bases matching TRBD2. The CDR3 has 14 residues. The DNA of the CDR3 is TGTGCCAGCAGTGTAGCGGGAGCTGCCTACGAGCAGTACTTC. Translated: CASSVAGAAYEQYF.

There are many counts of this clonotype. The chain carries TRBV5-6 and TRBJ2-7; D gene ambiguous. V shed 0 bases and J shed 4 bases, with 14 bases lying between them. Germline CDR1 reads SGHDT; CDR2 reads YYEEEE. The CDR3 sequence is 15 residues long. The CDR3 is CASSLAGRVRYEQYF. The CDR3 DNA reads TGTGCCAGCAGCTTGGCGGGTAGGGTGAGGTACGAGCAGTACTTC.

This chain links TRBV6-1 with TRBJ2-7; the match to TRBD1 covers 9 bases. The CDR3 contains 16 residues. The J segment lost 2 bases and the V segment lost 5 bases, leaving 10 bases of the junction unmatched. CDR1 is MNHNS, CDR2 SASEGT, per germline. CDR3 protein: CASSRPGQGGPYEQYF. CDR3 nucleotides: TGTGCCAGCAGTCGACCGGGACAGGGTGGCCCCTACGAGCAGTACTTC.

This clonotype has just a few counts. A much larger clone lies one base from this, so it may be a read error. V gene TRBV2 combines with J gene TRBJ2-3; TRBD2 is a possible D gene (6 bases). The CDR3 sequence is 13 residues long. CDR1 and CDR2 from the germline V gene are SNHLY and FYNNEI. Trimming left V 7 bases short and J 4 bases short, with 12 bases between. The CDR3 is CASTGGIADTQYF. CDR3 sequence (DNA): TGTGCCAGCACGGGCGGGATCGCAGATACGCAGTATTTT.

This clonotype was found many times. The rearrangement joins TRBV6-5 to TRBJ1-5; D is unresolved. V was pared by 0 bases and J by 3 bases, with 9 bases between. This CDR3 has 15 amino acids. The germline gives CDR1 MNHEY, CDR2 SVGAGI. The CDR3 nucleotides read TGTGCCAGCAGTTACTCGGTCGCCTTCAATCAGCCCCAGCATTTT. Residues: CASSYSVAFNQPQHF.

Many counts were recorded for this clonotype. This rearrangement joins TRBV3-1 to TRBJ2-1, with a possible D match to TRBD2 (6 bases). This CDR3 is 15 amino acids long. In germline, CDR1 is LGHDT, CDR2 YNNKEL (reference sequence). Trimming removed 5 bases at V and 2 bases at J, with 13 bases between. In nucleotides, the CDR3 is TGTGCCAGCAGCGCGGGGAGTGCCCCCTACAATGAGCAGTTCTTC. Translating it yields CASSAGSAPYNEQFF.

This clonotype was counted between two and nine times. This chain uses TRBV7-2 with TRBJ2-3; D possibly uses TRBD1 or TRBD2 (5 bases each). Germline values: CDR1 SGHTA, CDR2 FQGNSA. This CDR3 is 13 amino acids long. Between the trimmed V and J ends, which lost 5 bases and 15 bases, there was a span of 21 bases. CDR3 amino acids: CASSQRLGPTPYF. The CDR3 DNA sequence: TGTGCCAGCAGCCAACGCTTGGGACCGACCCCTTATTTT.

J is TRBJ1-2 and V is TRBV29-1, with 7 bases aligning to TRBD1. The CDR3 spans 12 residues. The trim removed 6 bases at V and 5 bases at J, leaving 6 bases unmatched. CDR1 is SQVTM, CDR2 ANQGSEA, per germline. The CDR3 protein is CSVNRGGYGYTF. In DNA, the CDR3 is TGCAGCGTCAACAGGGGAGGGTATGGCTACACCTTC.

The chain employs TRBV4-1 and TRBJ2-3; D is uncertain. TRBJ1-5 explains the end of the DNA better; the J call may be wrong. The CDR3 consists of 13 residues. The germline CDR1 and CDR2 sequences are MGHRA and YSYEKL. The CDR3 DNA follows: TGCGCCAGCAGCCCCTTAGGCACAGATACGCAGCATTTT. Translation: CASSPLGTDTQHF.

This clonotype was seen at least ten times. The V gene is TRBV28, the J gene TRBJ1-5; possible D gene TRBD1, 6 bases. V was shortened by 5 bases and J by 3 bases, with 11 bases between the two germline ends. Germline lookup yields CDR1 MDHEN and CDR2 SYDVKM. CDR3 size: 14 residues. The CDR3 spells CASSLTGFNQPQHF. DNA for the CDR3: TGTGCCAGCAGTCTAACAGGGTTCAATCAGCCCCAGCATTTT.

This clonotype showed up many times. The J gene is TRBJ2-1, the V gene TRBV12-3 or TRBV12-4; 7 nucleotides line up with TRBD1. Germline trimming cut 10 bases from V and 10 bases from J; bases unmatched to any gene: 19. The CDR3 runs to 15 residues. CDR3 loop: CAIQRGQAVPGEQFF. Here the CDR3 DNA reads TGTGCCATCCAGAGAGGACAGGCGGTCCCGGGGGAGCAGTTCTTC.

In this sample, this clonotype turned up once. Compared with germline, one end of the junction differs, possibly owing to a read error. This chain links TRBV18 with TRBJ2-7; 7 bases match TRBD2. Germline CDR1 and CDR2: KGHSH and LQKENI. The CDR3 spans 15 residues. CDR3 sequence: CASPPSLTSWYEQYF. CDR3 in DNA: TGTGCCAGCCCACCATCCCTGACTAGCTGGTACGAGCAGTACTTC.

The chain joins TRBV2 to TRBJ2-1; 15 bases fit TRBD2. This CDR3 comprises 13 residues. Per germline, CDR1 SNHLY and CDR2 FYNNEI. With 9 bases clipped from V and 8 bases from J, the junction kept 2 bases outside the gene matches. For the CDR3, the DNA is TGTGCCAGGGGACTAGCGGGAGGCCATGAGCAGTTCTTC. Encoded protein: CARGLAGGHEQFF.

The DNA of the CDR3 is TGTGCCAGCAGCTTTCAGCCTAACAATGAGCAGTTCTTC. This gives the protein CASSFQPNNEQFF. The chain is built from TRBV5-6 and TRBJ2-1, with D unclear. Per the germline V gene, CDR1 is SGHDT and CDR2 is YYEEEE. There are 13 residues in the CDR3. The V end lost 2 bases, the J end lost 5 bases, and 8 bases lay between the germline ends.

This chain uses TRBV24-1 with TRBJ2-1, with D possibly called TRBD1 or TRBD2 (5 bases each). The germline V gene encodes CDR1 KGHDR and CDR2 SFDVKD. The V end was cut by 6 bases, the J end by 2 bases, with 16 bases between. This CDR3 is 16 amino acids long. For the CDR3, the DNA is TGTGCCACCAGTCTGGGGACCCCAGGGACCTACAATGAGCAGTTCTTC. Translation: CATSLGTPGTYNEQFF.

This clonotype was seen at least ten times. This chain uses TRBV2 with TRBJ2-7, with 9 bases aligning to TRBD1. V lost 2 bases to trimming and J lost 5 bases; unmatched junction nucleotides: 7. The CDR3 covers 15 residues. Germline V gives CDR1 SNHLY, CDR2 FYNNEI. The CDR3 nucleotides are TGTGCCAGCAGTGAAAGAGGACAGGGGCTCAACGAGCAGTACTTC. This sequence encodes CASSERGQGLNEQYF.

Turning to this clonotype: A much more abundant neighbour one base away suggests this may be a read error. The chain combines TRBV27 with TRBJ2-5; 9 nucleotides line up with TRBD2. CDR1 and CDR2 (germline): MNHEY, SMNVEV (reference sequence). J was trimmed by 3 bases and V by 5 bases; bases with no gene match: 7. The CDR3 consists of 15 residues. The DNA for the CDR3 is TGTGCCAGCAGTCGTTCGACTAGCGGTGAAGAGACCCAGTACTTC. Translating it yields CASSRSTSGEETQYF.